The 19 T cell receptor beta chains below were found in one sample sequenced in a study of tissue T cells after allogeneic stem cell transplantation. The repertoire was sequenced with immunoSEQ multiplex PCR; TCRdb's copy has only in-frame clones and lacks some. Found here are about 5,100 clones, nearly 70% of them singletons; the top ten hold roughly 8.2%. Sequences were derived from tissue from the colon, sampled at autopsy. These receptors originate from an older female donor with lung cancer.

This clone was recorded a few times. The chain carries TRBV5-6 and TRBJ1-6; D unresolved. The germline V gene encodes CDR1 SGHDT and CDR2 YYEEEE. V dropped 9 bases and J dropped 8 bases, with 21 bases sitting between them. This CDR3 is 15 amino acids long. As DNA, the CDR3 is TGTGCCACCCACGCCACCTGGAGCCAAGATTCACCCCTCCACTTT. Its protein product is CATHATWSQDSPLHF.

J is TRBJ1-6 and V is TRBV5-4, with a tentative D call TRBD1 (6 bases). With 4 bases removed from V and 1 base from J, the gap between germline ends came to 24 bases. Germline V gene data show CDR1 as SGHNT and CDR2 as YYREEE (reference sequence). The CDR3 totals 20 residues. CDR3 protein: CASSLSGGSGRGSYNSPLHF. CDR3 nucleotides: TGTGCCAGCAGCCTATCCGGGGGCTCCGGGAGAGGATCCTATAATTCACCCCTCCACTTT.

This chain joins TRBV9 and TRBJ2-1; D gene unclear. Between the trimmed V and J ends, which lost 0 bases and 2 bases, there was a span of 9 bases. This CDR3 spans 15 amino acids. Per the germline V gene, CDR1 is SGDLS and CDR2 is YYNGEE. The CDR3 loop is CASSVAYDPYNEQFF. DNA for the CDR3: TGTGCCAGCAGCGTAGCTTACGACCCCTACAATGAGCAGTTCTTC.

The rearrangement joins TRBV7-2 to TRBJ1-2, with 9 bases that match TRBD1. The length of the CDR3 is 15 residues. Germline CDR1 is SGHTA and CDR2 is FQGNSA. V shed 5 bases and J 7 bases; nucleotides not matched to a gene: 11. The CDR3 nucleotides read TGTGCCAGCAGCCCCAGACCGGGACAGGGTTTTGGCTACACCTTC. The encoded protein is CASSPRPGQGFGYTF. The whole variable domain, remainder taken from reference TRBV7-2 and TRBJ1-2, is GAGVSQSPSNKVTEKGKDVELRCDPISGHTALYWYRQSLGQGLEFLIYFQGNSAPDKSGLPSDRFSAERTGGSVSTLTIQRTQQEDSAVYLCASSPRPGQGFGYTFGSGTRLTVV.

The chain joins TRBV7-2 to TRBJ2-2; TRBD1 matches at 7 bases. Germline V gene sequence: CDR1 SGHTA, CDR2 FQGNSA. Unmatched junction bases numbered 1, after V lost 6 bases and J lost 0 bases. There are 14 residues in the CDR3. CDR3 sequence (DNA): TGTGCCAGCAGGGGACAGACGAACACCGGGGAGCTGTTTTTT. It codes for CASRGQTNTGELFF.

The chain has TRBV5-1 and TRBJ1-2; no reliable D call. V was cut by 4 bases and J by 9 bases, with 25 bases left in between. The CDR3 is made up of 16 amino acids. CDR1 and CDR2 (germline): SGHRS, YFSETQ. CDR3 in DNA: TGCGCCAGCAGCCGTACGGGGAACCCCCAGCTTGAGCGCTACACCTTC. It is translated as CASSRTGNPQLERYTF.

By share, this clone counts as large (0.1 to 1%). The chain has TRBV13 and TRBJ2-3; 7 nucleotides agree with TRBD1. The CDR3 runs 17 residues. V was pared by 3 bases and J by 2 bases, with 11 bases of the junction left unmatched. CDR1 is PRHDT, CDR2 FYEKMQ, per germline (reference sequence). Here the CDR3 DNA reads TGTGCCAGCAGCTTCTCTGAGACAGGGCTTAACACAGATACGCAGTATTTT. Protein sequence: CASSFSETGLNTDTQYF.

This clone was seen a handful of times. The CDR3 bases are TGTGCCAGCAGCCGCCGGAGCGCCGGAATGAGTAATGAAAAACTGTTTTTT. The encoded protein is CASSRRSAGMSNEKLFF. J is TRBJ1-4 and V is TRBV4-2; no reliable D call. Germline assignment: CDR1 LGHNA and CDR2 YNFKEQ. The V and J ends lost 4 bases and 4 bases respectively, with 19 bases between them. CDR3 length: 17 amino acids.

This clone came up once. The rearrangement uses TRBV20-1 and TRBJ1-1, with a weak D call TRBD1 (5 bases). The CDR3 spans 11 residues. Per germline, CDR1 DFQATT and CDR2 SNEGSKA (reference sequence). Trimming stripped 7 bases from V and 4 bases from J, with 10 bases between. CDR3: CSGREITEAFF. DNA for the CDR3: TGCAGTGGCAGGGAGATCACTGAAGCTTTCTTT.

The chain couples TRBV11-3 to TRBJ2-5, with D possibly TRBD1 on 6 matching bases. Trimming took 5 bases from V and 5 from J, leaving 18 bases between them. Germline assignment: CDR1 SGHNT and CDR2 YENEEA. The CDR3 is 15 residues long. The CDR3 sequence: CASSTRGQSGETQYF. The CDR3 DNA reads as TGTGCCAGCAGCACCCGGGGACAATCGGGGGAGACCCAGTACTTC.

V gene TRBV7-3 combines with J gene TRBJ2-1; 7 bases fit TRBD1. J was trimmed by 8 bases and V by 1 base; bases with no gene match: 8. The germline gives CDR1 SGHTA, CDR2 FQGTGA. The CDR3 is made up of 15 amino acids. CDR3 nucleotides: TGTGCCAGCAGCTTAAATCAGGGGGTAGGCGATGAGCAGTTCTTC. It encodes CASSLNQGVGDEQFF. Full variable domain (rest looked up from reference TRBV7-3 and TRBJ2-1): GAGVSQTPSNKVTEKGKYVELRCDPISGHTALYWYRQSLGQGPEFLIYFQGTGAADDSGLPNDRFFAVRPEGSVSTLKIQRTERGDSAVYLCASSLNQGVGDEQFFGPGTRLTVL.

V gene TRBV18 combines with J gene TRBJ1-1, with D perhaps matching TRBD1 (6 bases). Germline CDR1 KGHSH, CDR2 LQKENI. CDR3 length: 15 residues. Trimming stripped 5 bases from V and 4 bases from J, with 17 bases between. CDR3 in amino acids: CASSRGTSWGTEAFF. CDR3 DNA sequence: TGTGCCAGCTCAAGGGGGACCTCATGGGGCACTGAAGCTTTCTTT.

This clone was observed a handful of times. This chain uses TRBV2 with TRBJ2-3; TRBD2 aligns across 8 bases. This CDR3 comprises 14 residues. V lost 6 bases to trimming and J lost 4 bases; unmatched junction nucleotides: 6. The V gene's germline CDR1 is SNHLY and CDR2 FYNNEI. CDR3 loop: CASSPGTSADTQYF. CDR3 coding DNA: TGTGCCAGCAGCCCCGGGACTAGTGCAGATACGCAGTATTTT.

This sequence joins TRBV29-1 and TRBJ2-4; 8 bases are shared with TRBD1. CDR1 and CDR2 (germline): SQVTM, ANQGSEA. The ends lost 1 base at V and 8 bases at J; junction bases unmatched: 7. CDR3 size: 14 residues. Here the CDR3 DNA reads TGCAGCGTTGAAGGGACAGGGCGAAGGGACATTCAGTACTTC. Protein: CSVEGTGRRDIQYF.

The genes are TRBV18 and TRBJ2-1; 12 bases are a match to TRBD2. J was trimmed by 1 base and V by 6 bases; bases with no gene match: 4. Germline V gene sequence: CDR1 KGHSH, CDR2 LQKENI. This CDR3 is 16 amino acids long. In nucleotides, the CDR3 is TGTGCCAGCTCGTCGACTAGCGGGGGATCCTACAATGAGCAGTTCTTC. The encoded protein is CASSSTSGGSYNEQFF. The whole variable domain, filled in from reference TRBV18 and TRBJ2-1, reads NAGVMQNPRHLVRRRGQEARLRCSPMKGHSHVYWYRQLPEEGLKFMVYLQKENIIDESGMPKERFSAEFPKEGPSILRIQQVVRGDSAAYFCASSSTSGGSYNEQFFGPGTRLTVL.

The CDR3 nucleotides read TGTGCCAGCAGTTTAGTCAGGTGGGCGGGAGAGCAGTACTTC. As protein: CASSLVRWAGEQYF. The chain combines TRBV27 with TRBJ2-7; the D gene is possibly TRBD2 (6 bases). The CDR3 runs to 14 residues. Per germline, CDR1 MNHEY and CDR2 SMNVEV (reference sequence). V was shortened by 2 bases and J by 7 bases, with 15 bases between the two germline ends.

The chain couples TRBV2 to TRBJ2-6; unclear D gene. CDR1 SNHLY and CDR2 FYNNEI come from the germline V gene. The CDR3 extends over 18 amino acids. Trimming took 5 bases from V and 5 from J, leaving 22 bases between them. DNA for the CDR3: TGTGCCAGCAGTCTTACACTTTACCGATACAGTCGGGCCAACGTCCTGACTTTC. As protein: CASSLTLYRYSRANVLTF. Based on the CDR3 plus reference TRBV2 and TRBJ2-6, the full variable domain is EPEVTQTPSHQVTQMGQEVILRCVPISNHLYFYWYRQILGQKVEFLVSFYNNEISEKSEIFDDQFSVERPDGSNFTLKIRSTKLEDSAMYFCASSLTLYRYSRANVLTFGAGSRLTVL.

CDR3 sequence: CASSEIHEQYF. CDR3 sequence (DNA): TGTGCCAGCAGTGAGATACACGAGCAGTACTTC. V and J are TRBV2 and TRBJ2-7; D unclear. V gave up 3 bases and J gave up 5 bases, with 5 bases separating them. CDR1 and CDR2 (germline): SNHLY, FYNNEI. The CDR3 extends over 11 amino acids. Full variable domain (remainder filled in from reference TRBV2 and TRBJ2-7): EPEVTQTPSHQVTQMGQEVILRCVPISNHLYFYWYRQILGQKVEFLVSFYNNEISEKSEIFDDQFSVERPDGSNFTLKIRSTKLEDSAMYFCASSEIHEQYFGPGTRLTVT.

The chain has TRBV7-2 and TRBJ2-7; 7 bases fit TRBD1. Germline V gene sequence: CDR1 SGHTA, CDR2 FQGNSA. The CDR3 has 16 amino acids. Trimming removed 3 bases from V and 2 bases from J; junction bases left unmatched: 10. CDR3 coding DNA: TGTGCCAGCAGCTTGACCGGGACAGTGGCGACCTACGAGCAGTACTTC. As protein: CASSLTGTVATYEQYF.